One sample yielded the 8 T cell receptor beta chains listed below, sequenced in a study of blood T cell repertoires in COVID-19. Profiled with immunoSEQ multiplex PCR; TCRdb holds only in-frame clones, not every one. The table lists 380,000 or so clones, 88% of them singletons. Sample: PBMCs or T cells enriched from blood (not recorded which). These receptors all stem from a woman aged 25-40 years with acute COVID-19.

The gene calls are TRBV12-2 and TRBJ1-6; no DNA check was done on the table's D call, TRBD1. TRBV12-2 is recorded as a pseudogene. This CDR3 is built from 16 residues. The CDR3 region is CASRLRCTQGNSPLHF. DNA for the CDR3: TGTGCAAGTCGCTTAAGGTGTACGCAGGGTAATTCACCCCTCCACTTT.

The V gene is TRBV10-2, the J gene TRBJ1-5; D might be TRBD1 (5 bases). CDR3 length equals 15 residues. CDR1 and CDR2 (germline): WSHSY, SAAADI. V lost 3 bases and J 6 bases, leaving 15 bases between the germline ends. DNA of the CDR3: TGCGCCAGCAGTGATTGGGGTTTCGGGGGTCAGCCCCAGCATTTT. It encodes CASSDWGFGGQPQHF.

This rearrangement joins TRBV10-1 to TRBJ1-1; a weak D match, TRBD1 (6 bases). CDR3 length: 13 amino acids. V dropped 6 bases and J dropped 4 bases, with 12 bases sitting between them. CDR1 WNHNN and CDR2 SYGVQD come from the germline V gene (reference sequence). Written as DNA, the CDR3 is TGCGCCAGCAGACAGGGTTGGGGCACTGAAGCTTTCTTT. This translates into CASRQGWGTEAFF.

V and J are TRBV14 and TRBJ2-3; the match to TRBD2 covers 11 bases. Germline CDR1 is SGHDN and CDR2 is FVKESK. V trimming: 0 bases; J trimming: 1 base; junction bases outside the gene matches: 6. The length of the CDR3 is 18 residues. CDR3 in DNA: TGTGCCAGCAGCCAAGATCGAGGTAGCGGGGGGGGCACAGATACGCAGTATTTT. This sequence encodes CASSQDRGSGGGTDTQYF.

The V and J genes are TRBV7-3 and TRBJ2-1; D is ambiguous. V was cut by 1 base and J by 0 bases, with 7 bases left in between. The CDR3 extends over 15 amino acids. Germline V gene data show CDR1 as SGHTA and CDR2 as FQGTGA. For the CDR3, the DNA is TGTGCCAGCAGCTTAAGTCCGAGCTCCTACAATGAGCAGTTCTTC. Protein sequence: CASSLSPSSYNEQFF.

The chain uses TRBV18 and TRBJ2-1; 10 positions match TRBD1. Germline V gene data show CDR1 as KGHSH and CDR2 as LQKENI. The CDR3 is 17 residues long. The V segment lost 3 bases and the J segment 6 bases; nucleotides outside the gene matches: 11. The CDR3 loop is CASSPRGGTGDINEQFF. Here the CDR3 DNA reads TGTGCCAGCTCACCTCGGGGCGGGACAGGGGACATCAATGAGCAGTTCTTC.

The rearrangement links TRBV12-5 to TRBJ1-1; weak D call: TRBD1 (6 bases). Germline CDR1 LGHNT, CDR2 FRNRAP. This CDR3 has 14 amino acids. V shed 2 bases and J shed 5 bases, with 12 bases lying between them. CDR3: CASGLPGEWTEAFF. The CDR3 bases are TGTGCTAGTGGTTTGCCAGGGGAATGGACTGAAGCTTTCTTT.

The V and J genes are TRBV14 and TRBJ1-6; D may be TRBD1 (5 bases). CDR3 length: 15 residues. Trimming pared 4 bases from V and 4 bases from J, leaving 11 bases between. Germline loops: CDR1 SGHDN, CDR2 FVKESK. The CDR3 DNA is TGTGCCAGCAGCCCACCCGGGGGTTATAATTCACCCCTCCACTTT. Its protein product is CASSPPGGYNSPLHF.